Following are 31 T cell receptor beta chains from one sample sequenced in a study of OX40 agonist ivuxolimab in advanced cancers. TCRdb's table, derived via immunoSEQ multiplex PCR, lists solely in-frame clones and lacks some. The data contain about 62,000 clones, over 75% of them seen just once; the ten biggest clones take up 1%. This specimen consisted of CD4+ or CD8+ T cells sorted from blood, obtained in a trial of the OX40 agonist ivuxolimab. These receptors were taken from an adult with an advanced solid tumor such as melanoma, head and neck, liver or kidney cancer.

The chain combines TRBV19 with TRBJ1-4; D may be TRBD1 (5 bases). The V gene's germline CDR1 is LNHDA and CDR2 SQIVND (reference sequence). CDR3 length: 14 amino acids. V was pared by 7 bases and J by 4 bases, with 13 bases between. CDR3 bases: TGTGCCAGTAAGGAAAGGGGCGTTAATGAAAAACTGTTTTTT. It is translated as CASKERGVNEKLFF.

The rearrangement joins TRBV27 to TRBJ1-1; 8 bases agree with TRBD1. This CDR3 contains 16 residues. V lost 5 bases and J lost 4; bases outside the gene matches: 12. Per germline, CDR1 MNHEY and CDR2 SMNVEV (reference sequence). CDR3 region: CASSPRTGRVGTEAFF. DNA of the CDR3: TGTGCCAGCAGTCCCCGGACAGGGAGGGTGGGCACTGAAGCTTTCTTT.

With regard to this clone: At the DNA level, this CDR3 is encoded by other sequences in the same sample as well. The chain joins TRBV7-8 to TRBJ1-6, with TRBD1 matching 10 bases. Germline CDR1 reads SGHVS; CDR2 reads FQNEAQ. The CDR3 covers 16 residues. The junction had 14 bases not matched to a gene; V was cut back by 8 bases and J by 10 bases. CDR3 coding DNA: TGTGCCAGCGGGGAACGGACAGGGGGTGCGGGGTCACCCCTCCACTTT. Translation gives CASGERTGGAGSPLHF.

There are a few counts of this clone. The junction departs from germline at one end; a sequencing error may be responsible. V gene TRBV7-7 combines with J gene TRBJ2-6; TRBD1 matches 8 bases. Germline loops: CDR1 SSHAT, CDR2 FNYEAQ (reference sequence). The CDR3 is made up of 19 amino acids. CDR3 bases: TGTGCTAGCAGCCCTGGGACAGGTCAAACCTTATCTGGGGCCAACGTCCTGACTTTC. As protein: CASSPGTGQTLSGANVLTF.

J is TRBJ2-5 and V is TRBV5-1, with TRBD1 matching 8 bases. V trimming: 3 bases; J trimming: 2 bases; junction bases outside the gene matches: 6. The CDR3 runs 15 residues. The germline gives CDR1 SGHRS, CDR2 YFSETQ. CDR3 DNA: TGCGCCAGCAGCTCGTCGACAGGGGATCAAGAGACCCAGTACTTC. Protein: CASSSSTGDQETQYF.

The rearrangement uses TRBV19 and TRBJ2-1; no clear D gene. CDR1 LNHDA and CDR2 SQIVND come from the germline V gene (reference sequence). Trimming took 3 bases from V and 4 from J, leaving 7 bases between them. This CDR3 region has 13 residues. The DNA of the CDR3 is TGTGCCAGTAGTATGATACCGTACAATGAGCAGTTCTTC. It yields the protein CASSMIPYNEQFF.

V and J are TRBV5-1 and TRBJ1-4; 8 positions match TRBD1. The CDR3 is made up of 14 amino acids. Trimming cost V 4 bases and J 8 bases; bases outside gene matches: 7. CDR1 SGHRS and CDR2 YFSETQ come from the germline V gene. This CDR3 reads CASSVGQGKEKLFF. DNA for the CDR3: TGCGCCAGCAGCGTAGGACAGGGTAAAGAAAAACTGTTTTTT.

This clone has a handful of counts. The chain joins TRBV10-2 to TRBJ2-1; D might be TRBD1 (6 bases). Per the germline V gene, CDR1 is WSHSY and CDR2 is SAAADI. Deletions cut 4 bases from V and 15 bases from J, with 16 bases between. The CDR3 consists of 12 residues. The CDR3: CASSGTAGTRFF. For the CDR3, the DNA is TGCGCCAGCAGTGGAACGGCCGGGACAAGGTTCTTC.

The rearrangement joins TRBV5-6 to TRBJ2-5; 9 bases agree with TRBD1. The CDR3 runs to 12 residues. The germline gives CDR1 SGHDT, CDR2 YYEEEE. Trimming took 5 bases from V and 7 from J; bases not matched to a gene: 3. The CDR3 DNA sequence: TGTGCCAGCAGACCGGGACAGGGGACCCAGTACTTC. Translation gives CASRPGQGTQYF.

V usage is TRBV15 and J usage is TRBJ2-7, with 7 bases aligning to TRBD1. The CDR3 contains 17 residues. The V gene's germline CDR1 is LNHNV and CDR2 YYDKDF (reference sequence). Unmatched junction bases numbered 12, after V lost 1 base and J lost 3 bases. The CDR3 here is CATSRVTGARYGYEQYF. The CDR3 coding sequence is TGTGCCACCAGCAGAGTTACAGGGGCGCGGTATGGCTACGAGCAGTACTTC.

V is TRBV30 and J is TRBJ1-1, with D unclear. There are 11 residues in the CDR3. The ends were cut back, 2 bases at V and 2 bases at J, with 3 bases in the middle. From germline, CDR1 is GTSNPN and CDR2 SVGIG (reference sequence). The CDR3 is CAWSTNTEAFF. As DNA, the CDR3 is TGTGCCTGGAGTACAAACACTGAAGCTTTCTTT.

The rearrangement joins TRBV4-3 to TRBJ1-2; D perhaps matches TRBD1 (6 bases). Per the germline V gene, CDR1 is LGHNA and CDR2 is YSLEER. CDR3 length equals 16 residues. Trimming pared 1 base from V and 7 bases from J, leaving 19 bases between. As DNA, the CDR3 is TGCGCCAGCAGCCAAGCAGACAGGTCTGGTGGACCTGGCTACACCTTC. It is translated as CASSQADRSGGPGYTF.

V gene TRBV28 combines with J gene TRBJ2-4, with D maybe TRBD2 (7 bases). Trimming removed 6 bases at V and 3 bases at J, with 15 bases between. Germline V gives CDR1 MDHEN, CDR2 SYDVKM. There are 15 residues in the CDR3. The DNA of the CDR3 is TGTGCCAGCAGCAAAACAGGGAGGGGCAAAAACATTCAGTACTTC. Translated, it gives CASSKTGRGKNIQYF. The entire variable domain, with the rest obtained from reference TRBV28 and TRBJ2-4, is as follows: DVKVTQSSRYLVKRTGEKVFLECVQDMDHENMFWYRQDPGLGLRLIYFSYDVKMKEKGDIPEGYSVSREKKERFSLILESASTNQTSMYLCASSKTGRGKNIQYFGAGTRLSVL.

This chain uses TRBV7-3 with TRBJ2-1; 12 bases match TRBD2. Germline CDR1 SGHTA, CDR2 FQGTGA. V trimming: 5 bases; J trimming: 4 bases; junction bases outside the gene matches: 6. The CDR3 runs to 16 residues. In DNA form, the CDR3 reads TGTGCCAGCAGCATTTCCGGGACTAGCGGGTACAATGAGCAGTTCTTC. Its protein product is CASSISGTSGYNEQFF.

The chain uses TRBV9 and TRBJ2-3; D gene uncertain. Looked up from germline, CDR1 is SGDLS and CDR2 is YYNGEE. Trimming removed 5 bases from V and 5 bases from J, with 9 bases in between. This CDR3 region has 12 residues. DNA for the CDR3: TGTGCCAGCAGGGGGTGGAAAGATACGCAGTATTTT. Its translation is CASRGWKDTQYF.

V usage is TRBV5-1 and J usage is TRBJ1-4; TRBD1 might be the D (6 bases). In germline, CDR1 is SGHRS, CDR2 YFSETQ. Between the trimmed V and J ends, which lost 0 bases and 5 bases, there was a span of 11 bases. This CDR3 is 15 amino acids long. The CDR3 DNA reads TGCGCCAGCAGCTTGGCCGTGGACAGCAATGAAAAACTGTTTTTT. This gives the protein CASSLAVDSNEKLFF.

V and J are TRBV30 and TRBJ1-2; 7 bases align to TRBD1. V was pared by 4 bases and J by 8 bases, with 7 bases of the junction left unmatched. The CDR3 length is 12 residues. CDR1 GTSNPN and CDR2 SVGIG come from the germline V gene (reference sequence). The CDR3: CAWKGGGRGYTF. CDR3 nucleotides: TGTGCCTGGAAAGGAGGGGGCCGGGGCTACACCTTC. The full variable domain, rest sourced from reference TRBV30 and TRBJ1-2, is SQTIHQWPATLVQPVGSPLSLECTVEGTSNPNLYWYRQAAGRGLQLLFYSVGIGQISSEVPQNLSASRPQDRQFILSSKKLLLSDSGFYLCAWKGGGRGYTFGSGTRLTVV.

This chain joins TRBV2 and TRBJ2-5; D gene ambiguous. Germline V gene data show CDR1 as SNHLY and CDR2 as FYNNEI. V lost 3 bases and J lost 2, with 13 bases in between. The CDR3 spans 15 residues. The CDR3 sequence is CASSERVFSQETQYF. CDR3 bases: TGTGCCAGCAGTGAGAGAGTTTTTTCACAAGAGACCCAGTACTTC.

This chain uses TRBV25-1 with TRBJ1-2, with no clear D. The germline CDR1 and CDR2 sequences are MGHDK and SYGVNS. CDR3 length: 14 amino acids. V shed 1 base and J shed 4 bases, with 10 bases lying between them. In nucleotides, the CDR3 is TGTGCCAGCAGTGAATCCGCAGTTCCCTATGGCTACACCTTC. It codes for CASSESAVPYGYTF.

V and J are TRBV4-2 and TRBJ2-3; 8 bases align to TRBD2. The CDR3 is 17 amino acids. J gave up 3 bases and V 0 bases, and 8 bases lay outside the gene matches. Germline assignment: CDR1 LGHNA and CDR2 YNFKEQ. The CDR3 nucleotides read TGTGCCAGCAGCCAAGATTCCCAGCGGGGGCGTACAGATACGCAGTATTTT. This encodes CASSQDSQRGRTDTQYF.

The genes are TRBV19 and TRBJ1-4, with a possible D match to TRBD1 (5 bases). V gave up 5 bases and J gave up 5 bases, with 12 bases separating them. Germline loops: CDR1 LNHDA, CDR2 SQIVND (reference sequence). The CDR3 runs to 14 residues. CDR3 in amino acids: CASSGGNSNEKLFF. The CDR3, as DNA: TGTGCCAGTAGTGGGGGTAATTCGAATGAAAAACTGTTTTTT.

This clone was seen more than once but under ten times. This rearrangement joins TRBV6-6 to TRBJ2-1; possible D gene TRBD2, 5 bases. Trimming stripped 6 bases from V and 9 bases from J, with 12 bases between. In germline, CDR1 is MNHNY, CDR2 SVGAGI (reference sequence). The CDR3 consists of 12 residues. The CDR3 region has the DNA TGTGCCAGCAGGACGGACTCTGGTGAGCAGTTCTTC. It codes for CASRTDSGEQFF.

The genes are TRBV5-1 and TRBJ2-5, with 11 positions matching TRBD2. The germline V gene has CDR1 SGHRS and CDR2 YFSETQ. CDR3 length equals 15 residues. Trimming cost V 2 bases and J 5 bases; bases outside gene matches: 5. The CDR3 loop reads CASSLLSGRGETQYF. In DNA, the CDR3 is TGCGCCAGCAGCTTACTTAGCGGGAGGGGTGAGACCCAGTACTTC.

The V gene is TRBV30, the J gene TRBJ2-1; D is tentatively TRBD1 or TRBD2 (6 bases each). The CDR3 totals 16 residues. Germline CDR1 and CDR2: GTSNPN and SVGIG (reference sequence). V dropped 1 base and J dropped 0 bases, with 13 bases sitting between them. The CDR3 is CAWSGGGRPSYNEQFF. The CDR3 DNA sequence: TGTGCCTGGAGTGGTGGGGGGCGACCCTCCTACAATGAGCAGTTCTTC.

The genes are TRBV27 and TRBJ1-2; 10 bases map to TRBD1. Germline V lookup: CDR1 MNHEY, CDR2 SMNVEV (reference sequence). V dropped 5 bases and J dropped 4; count of bases not matched to a gene: 4. The CDR3 is made up of 14 amino acids. The CDR3 sequence is CASSPTGGLYGYTF. The CDR3 DNA follows: TGTGCCAGCAGTCCGACAGGGGGCCTCTATGGCTACACCTTC.

The chain has TRBV6-5 and TRBJ2-3, with 8 bases identical to TRBD1. Per germline, CDR1 MNHEY and CDR2 SVGAGI. This CDR3 region has 15 residues. The V and J ends lost 3 bases and 2 bases, in that order; junction bases with no gene match: 4. CDR3 nucleotide sequence: TGTGCCAGCAGTTATCAGGGGGCGAACACAGATACGCAGTATTTT. It translates to CASSYQGANTDTQYF.

V usage is TRBV6-5 and J usage is TRBJ2-5; D is unclear. V lost 0 bases to trimming and J lost 5 bases, with 10 bases between them. Germline CDR1 and CDR2: MNHEY and SVGAGI. The CDR3 sequence is 14 residues long. The DNA of the CDR3 is TGTGCCAGCAGTTACTCTCCCGGGCTCGAGACCCAGTACTTC. Residues: CASSYSPGLETQYF.

J is TRBJ1-1 and V is TRBV7-6; D perhaps matches TRBD1 (5 bases). Germline CDR1 reads SGHVS; CDR2 reads FNYEAQ. The CDR3 consists of 12 residues. Trimming took 5 bases from V and 6 from J, leaving 10 bases between them. CDR3 residues: CASSPGQAEAFF. For the CDR3, the DNA is TGTGCCAGCAGCCCAGGGCAGGCTGAAGCTTTCTTT.

The V call is TRBV6-5, the J call TRBJ1-1; D gene ambiguous. V lost 2 bases and J lost 5, with 12 bases in between. CDR1 MNHEY and CDR2 SVGAGI come from the germline V gene. The CDR3 extends over 14 amino acids. The DNA of the CDR3 is TGTGCCAGCAGTTACGGCGGAGGGTGGACTGAAGCTTTCTTT. It is translated as CASSYGGGWTEAFF.

The V and J genes are TRBV28 and TRBJ1-3, with D possibly being TRBD1 (5 bases). In germline, CDR1 is MDHEN, CDR2 SYDVKM. There are 19 residues in the CDR3. Trimming shortened V by 4 bases and J by 2 bases, and 24 bases separated the two germline ends. CDR3 DNA sequence: TGTGCCAGCAGTTCCCACCCCGGGACCCCCCTATCGGCTGGAAACACCATATATTTT. As protein: CASSSHPGTPLSAGNTIYF.

The DNA for the CDR3 is TGTGCCATCAGTGAGTCCCGACTAGCGACCGGGGAGCTGTTTTTT. Translated: CAISESRLATGELFF. The chain couples TRBV10-3 to TRBJ2-2; TRBD2 agrees at 8 bases. V shed 0 bases, J shed 5 bases, and the junction held 2 bases outside the gene matches. CDR1 and CDR2 from the germline V gene are ENHRY and SYGVKD. The CDR3 has 15 amino acids.